This passage covers 29 T cell receptor beta chains from one sample sequenced in a study of shared clonotypes between healthy human individuals. The method was immunoSEQ multiplex PCR; TCRdb's version includes in-frame clones alone and lacks a portion of them. The profile shows 1.5 million to 2.5 million clones, about 95% of them singletons. CD45RO-negative cells were positively selected for CCR7, leaving out terminally differentiated effector memory CD45RA+ cells. The sample comprised naive CD8+ T cells sorted from blood. The source is a man aged 18-30 years in good health.

The rearrangement joins TRBV18 to TRBJ2-5; 8 bases map to TRBD1. The V and J ends lost 2 bases and 5 bases, in that order; junction bases with no gene match: 7. Per germline, CDR1 KGHSH and CDR2 LQKENI. The CDR3 consists of 15 residues. The CDR3 DNA follows: TGTGCCAGCTCACCAACGACAGGGGATGATGAGACCCAGTACTTC. Its protein product is CASSPTTGDDETQYF.

Points on this clone: The same CDR3 also results from other DNA sequences found in this sample. The rearrangement uses TRBV5-4 and TRBJ2-7; 8 positions match TRBD2. The CDR3 loop spans 15 amino acids. V shed 4 bases and J 1 base; nucleotides not matched to a gene: 7. Per germline, CDR1 SGHNT and CDR2 YYREEE (reference sequence). CDR3 sequence reads: CASSPGTSSSYEQYF. The CDR3 DNA is TGTGCCAGCAGCCCCGGGACTAGTAGTTCCTACGAGCAGTACTTC. The entire variable domain, with the rest obtained from reference TRBV5-4 and TRBJ2-7, is as follows: ETGVTQSPTHLIKTRGQQVTLRCSSQSGHNTVSWYQQALGQGPQFIFQYYREEENGRGNFPPRFSGLQFPNYSSELNVNALELDDSALYLCASSPGTSSSYEQYFGPGTRLTVT.

The chain uses TRBV2 and TRBJ2-7; TRBD2 aligns across 12 bases. Germline-derived CDR1 and CDR2 are SNHLY and FYNNEI. V was clipped by 6 bases and J by 7 bases; unmatched bases: 7. CDR3 length equals 14 residues. The CDR3 coding sequence is TGTGCCAGCAGCGGACTAGCGGGGTTCTGGGAGCAGTACTTC. Translating gives CASSGLAGFWEQYF.

The V and J genes are TRBV2 and TRBJ1-2, with a weak D call TRBD1 (5 bases). V lost 5 bases, J lost 4 bases, and 11 bases lay in between. CDR3 length: 13 amino acids. The germline gives CDR1 SNHLY, CDR2 FYNNEI. In nucleotides, the CDR3 is TGTGCCAGCAGTTCCCCAGGGCCCTATGGCTACACCTTC. Translated: CASSSPGPYGYTF.

The chain is built from TRBV6-5 and TRBJ2-1; tentative D call: TRBD2 (6 bases). With 2 bases removed from V and 6 bases from J, the gap between germline ends came to 11 bases. CDR3 length: 14 amino acids. Germline lookup yields CDR1 MNHEY and CDR2 SVGAGI. In nucleotides, the CDR3 is TGTGCCAGCAGTTACGGAGGGGCTAGCAATGAGCAGTTCTTC. Its protein product is CASSYGGASNEQFF.

The chain employs TRBV5-6 and TRBJ2-3, with D tentatively TRBD1 or TRBD2 (5 bases each). Trimming removed 3 bases from V and 2 bases from J, with 7 bases in between. The CDR3 is 13 residues long. Per germline, CDR1 SGHDT and CDR2 YYEEEE. Here the CDR3 reads CASSWGFTDTQYF. The CDR3 region has the DNA TGTGCCAGCAGCTGGGGGTTCACAGATACGCAGTATTTT.

J is TRBJ2-3 and V is TRBV30, with no clear D. The CDR3 spans 12 residues. V shed 6 bases and J shed 6 bases, with 13 bases lying between them. Germline V gene data show CDR1 as GTSNPN and CDR2 as SVGIG (reference sequence). Here the CDR3 reads CACGSGPDTQYF. As DNA, the CDR3 is TGTGCCTGCGGTTCTGGCCCGGATACGCAGTATTTT. Full variable domain (missing parts from reference TRBV30 and TRBJ2-3): SQTIHQWPATLVQPVGSPLSLECTVEGTSNPNLYWYRQAAGRGLQLLFYSVGIGQISSEVPQNLSASRPQDRQFILSSKKLLLSDSGFYLCACGSGPDTQYFGPGTRLTVL.

Comments on this clone: This same CDR3 is encoded by further DNA sequences in the sample. The rearrangement links TRBV7-9 to TRBJ2-5, with D maybe TRBD1 (5 bases). The CDR3 covers 13 residues. Trimming removed 6 bases at V and 1 base at J, with 9 bases between. The germline V gene has CDR1 SEHNR and CDR2 FQNEAQ (reference sequence). The CDR3 loop is CASRFDSQETQYF. The CDR3 DNA reads as TGTGCCAGCAGATTTGACAGCCAAGAGACCCAGTACTTC.

The chain combines TRBV4-1 with TRBJ1-1, with 8 positions matching TRBD1. The CDR3 has 16 residues. Trimming took 3 bases from V and 2 from J; bases not matched to a gene: 8. The germline gives CDR1 MGHRA, CDR2 YSYEKL. The CDR3 loop reads CASSHARDRGNTEAFF. The CDR3 coding sequence is TGCGCCAGCAGCCACGCCCGAGACAGGGGAAACACTGAAGCTTTCTTT.

This chain connects TRBV29-1 to TRBJ2-3; 9 positions match TRBD2. CDR3 size: 17 residues. Per germline, CDR1 SQVTM and CDR2 ANQGSEA. V lost 1 base, J lost 3 bases, and 11 bases stayed unmatched. Here the CDR3 DNA reads TGCAGCGTTGAAGGTCACCCTAGGACTAGCGCTACAGATACGCAGTATTTT. It specifies CSVEGHPRTSATDTQYF.

Worth noting for this clone: Within the sample, other DNA sequences also encode this same CDR3. The V gene is TRBV9, the J gene TRBJ2-2, with 11 bases that match TRBD2. Germline V gene lookup returns CDR1 SGDLS and CDR2 YYNGEE. CDR3 length: 16 amino acids. Losses at the gene ends were 3 bases for V and 1 base for J; bases not matched to a gene: 2. CDR3 loop: CASSDGTSGNTGELFF. In DNA, the CDR3 is TGTGCCAGCAGCGACGGGACTAGCGGGAACACCGGGGAGCTGTTTTTT.

This chain links TRBV9 with TRBJ2-5, with D unclear. This CDR3 region has 13 residues. Germline CDR1 reads SGDLS; CDR2 reads YYNGEE. Trimming shortened V by 4 bases and J by 2 bases, and 9 bases separated the two germline ends. CDR3 amino acids: CASSPRQQETQYF. CDR3 DNA: TGTGCCAGCAGCCCTCGACAACAAGAGACCCAGTACTTC.

This rearrangement joins TRBV7-9 to TRBJ1-1, with D perhaps matching TRBD1 (6 bases). The CDR3 spans 13 residues. Deletions cut 5 bases from V and 7 bases from J, with 14 bases between. The V gene's germline CDR1 is SEHNR and CDR2 FQNEAQ (reference sequence). The CDR3 nucleotides are TGTGCCAGCAGCGCCCTAGGGGGGTTTGAAGCTTTCTTT. It translates to CASSALGGFEAFF.

The J gene is TRBJ1-1, the V gene TRBV19; D ambiguous. V was cut by 7 bases and J by 1 base, with 10 bases left in between. This CDR3 spans 13 amino acids. Germline V gene sequence: CDR1 LNHDA, CDR2 SQIVND (reference sequence). CDR3 nucleotide sequence: TGTGCCAGTAACTTAGCCGAGAACACTGAAGCTTTCTTT. Protein: CASNLAENTEAFF.

The table lists this clone with a few counts. The rearrangement uses TRBV6-1 and TRBJ2-7, with TRBD1 identical over 9 bases. This CDR3 has 14 amino acids. Germline V gene sequence: CDR1 MNHNS, CDR2 SASEGT. V gave up 3 bases and J gave up 3 bases; unmatched junction bases: 3. CDR3 sequence: CASSDGGQGYEQYF. DNA for the CDR3: TGTGCCAGCAGTGATGGGGGACAGGGCTACGAGCAGTACTTC.

The chain employs TRBV4-1 and TRBJ2-1, with TRBD2 matching 9 bases. Germline CDR1 reads MGHRA; CDR2 reads YSYEKL. V lost 4 bases, J lost 2 bases, and 6 bases stayed unmatched. The CDR3 covers 16 residues. The CDR3 DNA follows: TGCGCCAGCAGCCGAAAGTTAGCGGGGGCCTACAATGAGCAGTTCTTC. Amino acid sequence: CASSRKLAGAYNEQFF.

The rearrangement links TRBV4-3 to TRBJ1-6; D is possibly TRBD1 (6 bases). Trimming took 4 bases from V and 4 from J, leaving 11 bases between them. CDR1 and CDR2 (germline): LGHNA, YSLEER. The CDR3 is 15 amino acids. Here the CDR3 reads CASSRDRSYNSPLHF. The CDR3 region has the DNA TGCGCCAGCAGCCGAGACAGGAGTTATAATTCACCCCTCCACTTT.

On this clone itself: Germline and junction disagree at one end, which may indicate a read error. The chain recombines TRBV2 with TRBJ2-7, with D perhaps TRBD1 (6 bases). The CDR3 sequence is 14 residues long. Germline assignment: CDR1 SNHLY and CDR2 FYNNEI. The CDR3 DNA reads as TGTGCCGGCAGGGGAATGGGTCCTTTCTACGAGCAGTACTTC. Protein sequence: CAGRGMGPFYEQYF. Full variable domain (outside the CDR3, taken from reference TRBV2 and TRBJ2-7): EPEVTQTPSHQVTQMGQEVILRCVPISNHLYFYWYRQILGQKVEFLVSFYNNEISEKSEIFDDQFSVERPDGSNFTLKIRSTKLEDSAMYFCAGRGMGPFYEQYFGPGTRLTVT.

This clone appeared a single time. This rearrangement joins TRBV28 to TRBJ1-1; TRBD1 aligns across 9 bases. The V gene end was trimmed by 6 bases and the J gene end by 0 bases; junction bases not matched to a gene: 11. The CDR3 contains 17 residues. From germline, CDR1 is MDHEN and CDR2 SYDVKM. CDR3 amino acids: CASSVDRGPLMNTEAFF. The CDR3 DNA follows: TGTGCCAGCAGCGTGGACAGGGGCCCATTAATGAACACTGAAGCTTTCTTT.

The genes are TRBV5-1 and TRBJ2-7, with 10 bases lining up with TRBD2. The CDR3 runs to 14 residues. CDR1 is SGHRS, CDR2 YFSETQ, per germline. The junction had 6 bases not matched to a gene; V was cut back by 4 bases and J by 5 bases. CDR3 bases: TGCGCCAGCAGCCCTAGCGGGAGCGGGGACGAGCAGTACTTC. Translated: CASSPSGSGDEQYF.

This clone was found once. The V and J genes are TRBV14 and TRBJ2-5, with 9 bases matching TRBD2. Germline V gene lookup returns CDR1 SGHDN and CDR2 FVKESK. The trim removed 4 bases at V and 3 bases at J, leaving 3 bases unmatched. The CDR3 runs to 14 residues. The CDR3 DNA sequence: TGTGCCAGCAGCCCTCGACTAGCGGAAGAGACCCAGTACTTC. Protein product: CASSPRLAEETQYF.

This clone was found a few times. The chain joins TRBV7-3 to TRBJ2-5; 9 nucleotides agree with TRBD2. CDR1 and CDR2 from the germline V gene are SGHTA and FQGTGA. CDR3 length: 14 amino acids. V shed 2 bases, J shed 2 bases, and the junction held 0 bases outside the gene matches. CDR3 amino acids: CASSLAGGQETQYF. Written as DNA, the CDR3 is TGTGCCAGCAGCTTAGCGGGGGGGCAAGAGACCCAGTACTTC.

As DNA, the CDR3 is TGTGCCAGCAGTCCCCCGGGGGGCACTGAAGCTTTCTTT. This encodes CASSPPGGTEAFF. J is TRBJ1-1 and V is TRBV28, with D possibly TRBD1 on 5 matching bases. The germline CDR1 and CDR2 sequences are MDHEN and SYDVKM. The CDR3 has 13 amino acids. Trimming shortened V by 5 bases and J by 4 bases, and 11 bases separated the two germline ends.

This clone was seen a handful of times. The genes are TRBV7-2 and TRBJ1-2; a possible D gene is TRBD1 (5 bases). CDR1 is SGHTA, CDR2 FQGNSA, per germline. The CDR3 covers 13 residues. Between the trimmed V and J ends, which lost 4 bases and 4 bases, there was a span of 10 bases. The CDR3 sequence: CASSWGSSYGYTF. In DNA, the CDR3 is TGTGCCAGCAGCTGGGGCAGTAGCTATGGCTACACCTTC.

The J gene is TRBJ2-1, the V gene TRBV13, with D maybe TRBD1 (5 bases). CDR1 PRHDT and CDR2 FYEKMQ come from the germline V gene (reference sequence). Trimming cost V 2 bases and J 3 bases, with 8 bases left between them. CDR3 length: 14 residues. The CDR3 DNA reads TGTGCCAGCAGCTTACGCAGGGACTACAATGAGCAGTTCTTC. Its protein is CASSLRRDYNEQFF.

The chain joins TRBV9 to TRBJ1-1; D might be TRBD1 (5 bases). Germline V gene data show CDR1 as SGDLS and CDR2 as YYNGEE. Deletions cut 4 bases from V and 1 base from J, with 14 bases between. CDR3 length equals 15 residues. The DNA for the CDR3 is TGTGCCAGCAGCACCAACACAGGACCGAACACTGAAGCTTTCTTT. This encodes CASSTNTGPNTEAFF.

Here the CDR3 reads CASSQKTGGDYGYTF. CDR3 sequence (DNA): TGCGCCAGCAGCCAAAAAACAGGAGGCGACTATGGCTACACCTTC. The chain couples TRBV4-1 to TRBJ1-2; tentatively, D is TRBD1 (5 bases). The CDR3 totals 15 residues. Trimming took off 2 bases at V and 3 bases at J, with 13 bases between the two ends. Germline assignment: CDR1 MGHRA and CDR2 YSYEKL.

J is TRBJ2-1 and V is TRBV7-9; 8 bases map to TRBD2. CDR1 SEHNR and CDR2 FQNEAQ come from the germline V gene (reference sequence). The CDR3 has 16 amino acids. V gave up 5 bases and J gave up 5 bases; unmatched junction bases: 11. CDR3 protein: CASSPTLLAENNEQFF. CDR3 coding DNA: TGTGCCAGCAGCCCTACTCTACTAGCGGAGAACAATGAGCAGTTCTTC.

This chain uses TRBV6-6 with TRBJ1-1; D is possibly TRBD1 (5 bases). Germline values: CDR1 MNHNY, CDR2 SVGAGI (reference sequence). Trimming cost V 8 bases and J 6 bases, with 25 bases left between them. The CDR3 loop spans 16 amino acids. The CDR3 region has the DNA TGTGCCAGCGGAAATCCGACAGCCGGACTCGGCCCTGAAGCTTTCTTT. Its protein product is CASGNPTAGLGPEAFF.